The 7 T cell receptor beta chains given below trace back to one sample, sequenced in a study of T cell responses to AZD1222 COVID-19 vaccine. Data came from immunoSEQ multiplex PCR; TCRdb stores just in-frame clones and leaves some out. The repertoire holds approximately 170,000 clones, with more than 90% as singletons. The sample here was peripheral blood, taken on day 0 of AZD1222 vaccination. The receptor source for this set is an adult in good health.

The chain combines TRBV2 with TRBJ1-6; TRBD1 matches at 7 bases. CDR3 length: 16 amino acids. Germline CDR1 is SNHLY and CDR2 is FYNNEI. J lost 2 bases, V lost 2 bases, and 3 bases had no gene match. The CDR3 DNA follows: TGTGCCAGCAGTGAACGACAGGGCACCTATAATTCACCCCTCCACTTT. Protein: CASSERQGTYNSPLHF.

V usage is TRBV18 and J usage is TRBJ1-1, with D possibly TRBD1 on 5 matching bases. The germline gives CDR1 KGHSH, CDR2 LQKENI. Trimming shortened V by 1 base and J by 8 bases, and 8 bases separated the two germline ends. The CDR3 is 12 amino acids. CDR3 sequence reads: CASSPQGSEAFF. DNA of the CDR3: TGTGCCAGCTCACCACAGGGGAGCGAAGCTTTCTTT.

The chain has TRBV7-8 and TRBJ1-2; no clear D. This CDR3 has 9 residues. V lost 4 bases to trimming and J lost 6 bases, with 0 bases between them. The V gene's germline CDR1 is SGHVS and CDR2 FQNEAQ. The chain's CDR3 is CASSYGYTF. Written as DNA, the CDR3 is TGTGCCAGCAGCTATGGCTACACCTTC.

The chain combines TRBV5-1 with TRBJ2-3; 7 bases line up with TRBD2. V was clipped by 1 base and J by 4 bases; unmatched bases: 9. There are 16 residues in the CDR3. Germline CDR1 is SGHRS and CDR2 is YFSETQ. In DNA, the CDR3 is TGCGCCAGCAGCTTGCCGTGGACTAGTAACGCAGATACGCAGTATTTT. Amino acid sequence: CASSLPWTSNADTQYF. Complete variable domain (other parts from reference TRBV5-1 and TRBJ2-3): KAGVTQTPRYLIKTRGQQVTLSCSPISGHRSVSWYQQTPGQGLQFLFEYFSETQRNKGNFPGRFSGRQFSNSRSEMNVSTLELGDSALYLCASSLPWTSNADTQYFGPGTRLTVL.

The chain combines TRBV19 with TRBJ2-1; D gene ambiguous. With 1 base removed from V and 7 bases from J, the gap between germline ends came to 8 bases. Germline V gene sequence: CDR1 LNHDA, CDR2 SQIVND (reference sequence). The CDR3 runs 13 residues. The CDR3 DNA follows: TGTGCCAGTAGTATAGGCAAGGGAAATGAGCAGTTCTTC. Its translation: CASSIGKGNEQFF.

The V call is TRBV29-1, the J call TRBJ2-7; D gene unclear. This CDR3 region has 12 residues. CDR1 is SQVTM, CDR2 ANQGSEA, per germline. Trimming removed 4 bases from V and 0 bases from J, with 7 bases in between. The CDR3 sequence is CSVAASSYEQYF. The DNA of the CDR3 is TGCAGCGTTGCGGCCAGCTCCTACGAGCAGTACTTC.

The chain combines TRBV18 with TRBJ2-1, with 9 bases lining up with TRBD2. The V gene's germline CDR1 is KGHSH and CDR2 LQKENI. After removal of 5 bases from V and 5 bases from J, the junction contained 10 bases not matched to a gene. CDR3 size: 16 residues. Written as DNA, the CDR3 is TGTGCCAGCTCAAGTTCCGCTAGCGGGACTAACAATGAGCAGTTCTTC. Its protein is CASSSSASGTNNEQFF.